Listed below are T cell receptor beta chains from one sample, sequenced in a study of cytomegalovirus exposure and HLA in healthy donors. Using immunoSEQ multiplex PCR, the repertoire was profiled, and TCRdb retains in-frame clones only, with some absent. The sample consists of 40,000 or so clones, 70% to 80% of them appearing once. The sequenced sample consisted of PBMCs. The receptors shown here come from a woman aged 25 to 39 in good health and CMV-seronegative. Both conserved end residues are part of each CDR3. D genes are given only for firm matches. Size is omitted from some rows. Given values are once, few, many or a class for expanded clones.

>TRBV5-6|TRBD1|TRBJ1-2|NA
CASSSSGQFRYGYTF
TGTGCCAGCAGCTCCTCGGGACAGTTCCGCTATGGCTACACCTTC
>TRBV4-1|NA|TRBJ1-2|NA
CASSQDETLGYTF
TGCGCCAGCAGCCAAGATGAGACTCTTGGCTACACCTTC
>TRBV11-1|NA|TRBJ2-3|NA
CASSLIGQGISDTQYF
TGTGCCAGCAGCTTAATTGGGCAGGGGATTTCAGATACGCAGTATTTT
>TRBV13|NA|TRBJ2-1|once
CASSLNRAEQFF
TGTGCCAGCAGCTTAAACAGGGCCGAGCAGTTCTTC
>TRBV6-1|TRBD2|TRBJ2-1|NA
CASMTSSGGAPKFF
TGTGCCAGCATGACATCTAGCGGGGGGGCACCGAAGTTCTTC
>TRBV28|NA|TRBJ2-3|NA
CASTRQSTDTQYF
TGTGCCAGCACCAGACAGAGCACAGATACGCAGTATTTT
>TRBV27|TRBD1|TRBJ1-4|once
CASSLTGFDEKLFF
TGTGCCAGCAGTTTGACAGGGTTCGATGAAAAACTGTTTTTT
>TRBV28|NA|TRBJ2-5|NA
CASSQTPSETQYF
TGTGCCAGCAGCCAAACACCATCCGAGACCCAGTACTTC
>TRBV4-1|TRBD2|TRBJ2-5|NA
CASSQGGGRGDAETQYF
TGCGCCAGCAGCCAAGGAGGAGGGCGGGGGGACGCAGAGACCCAGTACTTC
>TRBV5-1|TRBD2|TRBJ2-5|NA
CASSWGLAPYQETQYF
TGCGCCAGCAGCTGGGGACTAGCCCCGTACCAAGAGACCCAGTACTTC
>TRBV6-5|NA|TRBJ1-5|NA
CASGALDSNQPQHF
TGTGCCAGCGGGGCTCTCGACAGCAATCAGCCCCAGCATTTT
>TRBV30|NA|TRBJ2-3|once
CAWSGRDTQYF
TGTGCCTGGAGTGGCAGGGATACGCAGTATTTT
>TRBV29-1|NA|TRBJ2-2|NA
CSAGRDHTGELFF
TGCAGCGCTGGGCGGGACCACACCGGGGAGCTGTTTTTT
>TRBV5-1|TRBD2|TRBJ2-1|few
CASSLMSGGAGEQFF
TGCGCCAGCAGCTTGATGAGCGGGGGGGCAGGTGAGCAGTTCTTC
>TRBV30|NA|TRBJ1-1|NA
CARGLTAPAFF
TGTGCCCGAGGGCTTACAGCCCCTGCTTTCTTT